A selection of T cell receptor beta chains follows, all from one sample in a study of shared clonotypes between healthy human individuals. The assay was immunoSEQ multiplex PCR, and TCRdb's table has in-frame clones only and misses some. The sample has roughly 2,500,000 clones, over 85% seen once. The sample was naive CD4+ T cells from PBMCs. The receptors come from a man younger than 30 in good health. Some clones in this sample may be carry-over from other donors' samples. CDR3s include the opening cysteine and the closing phenylalanine or tryptophan. The order of the fields is V gene, J gene, D gene, CDR3 DNA, CDR3 protein. A D gene is named only where the DNA matches it firmly.

>TRBV5-6|TRBJ1-4|NA
TGTGCCAGCAGCCAAGAGGGGGGTACAACTAATGAAAAACTGTTTTTT
CASSQEGGTTNEKLFF
>TRBV5-1|TRBJ2-1|TRBD1
TGCGCCAGCAGCTTGGAGGGGACAGGGGGCAATGAGCAGTTCTTC
CASSLEGTGGNEQFF
>TRBV7-9|TRBJ1-5|NA
TGTGCCAGCAGCCGGGACGGAGATAGCAATCAGCCCCAGCATTTT
CASSRDGDSNQPQHF
>TRBV28|TRBJ2-2|NA
TGTGCCAGCAGTCAACCCCCGGACCCCGGGACCGGGGAGCTGTTTTTT
CASSQPPDPGTGELFF
>TRBV6-5|TRBJ1-4|NA
TGTGCCAGCAGCCCACGGAGTCGGGGAAAACTGTTTTTT
CASSPRSRGKLFF
>TRBV5-4|TRBJ2-3|TRBD2
TGTGCCAGCAGCTTGGACCTAGCGGGGCCAACCAAGAATACGCAGTATTTT
CASSLDLAGPTKNTQYF
>TRBV6-4|TRBJ1-1|NA
TGTGCCAGCAGTGCCCCGGGGCCAAGGAACACTGAAGCTTTCTTT
CASSAPGPRNTEAFF
>TRBV30|TRBJ2-1|NA
TGTGCCTGGTCCTCGACCTATCCCAATGAGCAGTTCTTC
CAWSSTYPNEQFF
>TRBV5-1|TRBJ2-2|TRBD1
TGCGCCAGCAGCCATACAGGGGCGCCACCGAACACCGGGGAGCTGTTTTTT
CASSHTGAPPNTGELFF
>TRBV9|TRBJ2-7|TRBD2
TGTGCCAGCAGCCGCCTGGTATCTAGCGGCTACGAGCAGTACTTC
CASSRLVSSGYEQYF
>TRBV29-1|TRBJ2-3|NA
TGCAGCGTTGACGGAGGCCGGAGAGGCACAGATACGCAGTATTTT
CSVDGGRRGTDTQYF
>TRBV5-4|TRBJ2-1|TRBD2
TGTGCCAGCAGCCGGGGGGGAACTACCTCCTACAATGAGCAGTTCTTC
CASSRGGTTSYNEQFF
>TRBV23-1|TRBJ1-5|NA
TGCGCCAGCAGTCCCCGACCCTCCGGGGATCAGCCCCAGCATTTT
CASSPRPSGDQPQHF